The T cell receptor beta chain under discussion was sequenced for a study of T cell clones after liver transplantation. Study context: Samples came from ITN030ST, which attempted immunosuppression withdrawal within 2 years of liver transplantation. As an antigen-independent comparator, third-party-reactive TCRbeta sequences came from pre-transplant mixed lymphocyte reactions.

CDR1 is MNHNS, CDR2 SASEGT, per germline. Trimming shortened V by 6 bases and J by 7 bases, and 10 bases separated the two germline ends. The CDR3 contains 12 residues. Sequencing was performed with immunoSEQ multiplex PCR; in TCRdb, only in-frame clones are kept and a portion is missing. The repertoire includes around 80,000 clones, around four fifths of them detected once, and 0.47% sits in the top ten. Unstimulated PBMCs were sorted into CD3+CD4+ and CD3+CD8+ populations. This clonotype originated in a human patient who received a liver transplant. The T cells may come from the graft donor. The material sequenced was CD4+ T cells from blood, taken around 42 months after liver transplant. This rearrangement joins TRBV6-1 to TRBJ2-1; tentative D call: TRBD2 (6 bases). As DNA, the CDR3 is TGTGCCAGCAGAGATAGCGGAAATGAGCAGTTCTTC. Amino acid sequence: CASRDSGNEQFF.